Listed here are 14 T cell receptor beta chains from one sample, sequenced in a study of blood T cell repertoires in COVID-19. Assay: immunoSEQ multiplex PCR; the TCRdb copy retains only in-frame clones and omits some. The table shows 200,000 to 250,000 clones, with 82% occurring only once. Sequencing was done on a sample of peripheral blood. These receptors came from a woman aged 18-35 years with acute or convalescent COVID-19.

The V gene is TRBV5-3, the J gene TRBJ2-1, with 9 nucleotides matching TRBD2. TRBV5-3 carries the ORF label, with uncertain function. The length of the CDR3 is 16 residues. J was trimmed by 7 bases and V by 0 bases; bases with no gene match: 8. CDR3 in DNA: TGTGCCAGAAGCTTGGCGCGCGGGGGGGTTTGGAATGAGCAGTTCTTC. Translation: CARSLARGGVWNEQFF.

V usage is TRBV7-9 and J usage is TRBJ2-7; 13 bases align to TRBD2. V lost 1 base, J lost 3 bases, and 9 bases stayed unmatched. CDR1 and CDR2 from the germline V gene are SEHNR and FQNEAQ (reference sequence). The CDR3 is 18 residues long. The DNA of the CDR3 is TGTGCCAGCAGCTTAGGTGGACTAGCGGGAGACAACTTCTACGAGCAGTACTTC. Amino acid sequence: CASSLGGLAGDNFYEQYF.

This rearrangement joins TRBV7-9 to TRBJ2-2, with 7 positions matching TRBD2. CDR1 SEHNR and CDR2 FQNEAQ come from the germline V gene (reference sequence). With 8 bases clipped from V and 5 bases from J, the junction kept 8 bases outside the gene matches. CDR3 size: 14 residues. CDR3 in amino acids: CASGGYSGTGELFF. In DNA, the CDR3 is TGTGCCAGCGGGGGGTATAGCGGGACCGGGGAGCTGTTTTTT.

This clone appeared a few times. V usage is TRBV11-3 and J usage is TRBJ2-1, with 11 positions matching TRBD2. After removal of 5 bases from V and 6 bases from J, the junction contained 9 bases not matched to a gene. Germline V gives CDR1 SGHNT, CDR2 YENEEA. This CDR3 is built from 16 residues. The CDR3 region has the DNA TGTGCCAGCAGCCCGACTAGCGGGAAAGGTCTCAATGAGCAGTTCTTC. It encodes CASSPTSGKGLNEQFF.

DNA for the CDR3: TGTGCCAGCAGCTTAGCAGGGTCCGGCACAGATACGCAGTATTTT. Residues: CASSLAGSGTDTQYF. This chain connects TRBV13 to TRBJ2-3; possibly TRBD1 for D (5 bases). The V gene's germline CDR1 is PRHDT and CDR2 FYEKMQ (reference sequence). The CDR3 runs 15 residues. Trimming left V 1 base short and J 1 base short, with 9 bases between.

The CDR3 DNA follows: TGTGCCTGGAGTGAACAGGGAGATTCACCCCTCCACTTT. Its protein product is CAWSEQGDSPLHF. This sequence joins TRBV30 and TRBJ1-6; D is possibly TRBD1 (6 bases). V lost 1 base to trimming and J lost 8 bases, with 9 bases between them. CDR1 is GTSNPN and CDR2 is SVGIG in the germline V gene (reference sequence). The length of the CDR3 is 13 residues. The full variable domain, in which reference TRBV30 and TRBJ1-6 provide the parts outside the CDR3, is SQTIHQWPATLVQPVGSPLSLECTVEGTSNPNLYWYRQAAGRGLQLLFYSVGIGQISSEVPQNLSASRPQDRQFILSSKKLLLSDSGFYLCAWSEQGDSPLHFGNGTRLTVT.

The V gene is TRBV5-8, the J gene TRBJ2-7, with D possibly being TRBD1 (6 bases). V was trimmed by 0 bases and J by 2 bases, leaving 15 bases between them. This CDR3 has 16 amino acids. Germline values: CDR1 SGHTS, CDR2 YDEGEE. CDR3 loop: CASSLGEQGPPYEQYF. DNA of the CDR3: TGTGCCAGCAGCTTGGGGGAACAGGGACCTCCCTACGAGCAGTACTTC.

The V and J genes are TRBV28 and TRBJ1-1; the D is unclear. This CDR3 has 10 amino acids. CDR1 is MDHEN, CDR2 SYDVKM, per germline. Trimming shortened V by 11 bases and J by 1 base, and 5 bases separated the two germline ends. This chain's CDR3 is CAAGNTEAFF. CDR3 in DNA: TGTGCCGCGGGGAACACTGAAGCTTTCTTT.

The chain employs TRBV5-1 and TRBJ2-4; the match to TRBD2 covers 8 bases. Looked up from germline, CDR1 is SGHRS and CDR2 is YFSETQ. CDR3 length: 18 amino acids. Losses at the gene ends were 0 bases for V and 0 bases for J; bases not matched to a gene: 8. CDR3 in DNA: TGCGCCAGCAGCTTGGTATCAGCGGGAGCTCCAGCCAAAAACATTCAGTACTTC. Translating it yields CASSLVSAGAPAKNIQYF. Full variable domain (rest looked up from reference TRBV5-1 and TRBJ2-4): KAGVTQTPRYLIKTRGQQVTLSCSPISGHRSVSWYQQTPGQGLQFLFEYFSETQRNKGNFPGRFSGRQFSNSRSEMNVSTLELGDSALYLCASSLVSAGAPAKNIQYFGAGTRLSVL.

The rearrangement links TRBV11-2 to TRBJ2-5; a weak D match, TRBD2 (5 bases). Per the germline V gene, CDR1 is SGHAT and CDR2 is FQNNGV. This CDR3 is 12 amino acids long. Between the trimmed V and J ends, which lost 1 base and 5 bases, there was a span of 5 bases. The CDR3 protein is CASSLAGETQYF. DNA for the CDR3: TGTGCCAGCAGCTTAGCGGGGGAGACCCAGTACTTC.

The chain recombines TRBV5-4 with TRBJ2-1; 7 nucleotides agree with TRBD2. V gave up 1 base and J gave up 9 bases; unmatched junction bases: 10. Germline CDR1 SGHNT, CDR2 YYREEE (reference sequence). The length of the CDR3 is 15 residues. Written as DNA, the CDR3 is TGTGCCAGCAGCTTGTTTAGGCGGGAGCGTGGTGAGCAGTTCTTC. Translating gives CASSLFRRERGEQFF.

The CDR3 spells CASSKTGTGAGVAFF. DNA of the CDR3: TGTGCCAGTAGCAAAACCGGGACAGGTGCCGGGGTGGCTTTCTTT. The V call is TRBV19, the J call TRBJ1-1; 8 nucleotides line up with TRBD1. V shed 6 bases and J 11 bases; nucleotides not matched to a gene: 17. The CDR3 sequence is 15 residues long. Germline V lookup: CDR1 LNHDA, CDR2 SQIVND (reference sequence).

This clone showed up just a few times. J is TRBJ1-1 and V is TRBV10-3; D gene ambiguous. The CDR3 sequence is 17 residues long. Germline-derived CDR1 and CDR2 are ENHRY and SYGVKD. V gave up 0 bases and J gave up 0 bases, with 14 bases separating them. CDR3 sequence reads: CAISESVGADLNTEAFF. As DNA, the CDR3 is TGTGCCATCAGTGAGTCTGTTGGAGCGGATCTGAACACTGAAGCTTTCTTT.

This clone appeared once. This chain links TRBV28 with TRBJ1-5; TRBD1 matches at 9 bases. This CDR3 is built from 14 residues. With V trimmed by 2 bases and J by 7 bases, 3 bases remained unmatched. CDR1 and CDR2 (germline): MDHEN, SYDVKM. The CDR3 here is CASSLGQGLQPQHF. The CDR3 region has the DNA TGTGCCAGCAGTTTAGGACAGGGGTTGCAGCCCCAGCATTTT.